This TCR beta chain comes out of a study of beta chain features in type 1 diabetes. Study-level information: Healthy donors and patients showed comparable age, gender and cell yields. Study conclusions and caveats: PCR might favor shorter templates, equally in patients and controls. Any HLA type influence on TCRB rearrangement was left unresolved here.

There are a few counts of this clone. Its antigen is unknown. Averaging approximately 120 mL, one heparinised blood draw was given by each donor. All of the isolated RNA was reverse transcribed, so expressed TCRB transcripts were sequenced. The repertoire was sequenced with immunoSEQ multiplex PCR; TCRdb's copy has only in-frame clones and lacks some. Among under 950,000 clones listed, roughly 15% were seen once. This CDR3 comprises 14 residues. CDR1 and CDR2 (germline): MDHEN, SYDVKM. With V trimmed by 6 bases and J by 14 bases, 10 bases remained unmatched. The sequenced sample was naive CD4+ T cells from blood. The sequence was obtained from a woman aged 18-35 years in good health. The chain couples TRBV28 to TRBJ2-1; 13 bases are a match to TRBD2. The CDR3 loop reads CASSPGLAGMLEFF. The CDR3 DNA follows: TGTGCCAGCAGCCCGGGACTAGCGGGAATGTTGGAGTTCTTC.